The 28 T cell receptor beta chains below come from one sample, sequenced in a study of T cells in women clearing cervical HPV infection. The data were produced by immunoSEQ multiplex PCR, yet TCRdb's version contains in-frame clones alone and is incomplete. Its listing shows about 41,000 clones. Sequencing was done on a sample of blood buffy coat. The receptor set was obtained from a woman between 18 and 75 years old with a cervical HPV16 infection that either progressed to CIN3+ or cleared (not recorded which).

Remarks on this clone: The read ends 3 residues before the CDR3 terminus; that terminus is restored from the germline J gene. The gene calls are TRBV7-9 and TRBJ2-3; D is ambiguous. The CDR3 has 13 residues. V lost 1 base, J lost 6 bases, and 8 bases lay in between. The germline gives CDR1 SEHNR, CDR2 FQNEAQ (reference sequence). The part of the CDR3 DNA that was read is TGTGCCAGCAGCTTAGACCCCGCGGATACG. This translates into CASSLDPADT. In full, the CDR3 reads CASSLDPADTQYF.

With respect to this clone: This sample includes further DNA sequences coding for the same CDR3. Incomplete CDR3 DNA: TGCGCCAGCAGACAGACTAGCGGGGGGGCCGGGGAGACC. Translating it yields CASRQTSGGAGET. The complete CDR3 reads CASRQTSGGAGETQYF. The chain links TRBV5-1 to TRBJ2-5; 14 nucleotides match TRBD2. The sequenced fragment ends 3 residues before the CDR3 boundary, so the rest is inferred from the germline J gene. Germline V lookup: CDR1 SGHRS, CDR2 YFSETQ. The ends lost 5 bases at V and 5 bases at J; junction bases unmatched: 8. There are 16 residues in the CDR3.

As to this clone: Coverage ceases 3 residues before the CDR3 finishes, and the germline J gene fills in the end. The chain carries TRBV20-1 and TRBJ2-3, with 11 nucleotides matching TRBD2. Trimming removed 4 bases from V and 2 bases from J; junction bases left unmatched: 5. This CDR3 is built from 15 residues. Germline V gene sequence: CDR1 DFQATT, CDR2 SNEGSKA (reference sequence). Incomplete CDR3 DNA: TGCAGTGCTACCGGGACTAGCGGATACACAGATACG. As protein: CSATGTSGYTDT. The CDR3 in its entirety is CSATGTSGYTDTQYF.

For this clone: With the read ending 3 residues before the CDR3 end, the germline J gene is used to fill in that end. The V call is TRBV19, the J call TRBJ2-5; no clear D. The CDR3 spans 12 residues. Trimming removed 3 bases from V and 3 bases from J, with 5 bases in between. Germline V CDR1 and CDR2: LNHDA, SQIVND (reference sequence). The CDR3 loop is CASSMPEETQYF. The CDR3 bases that were read are TGTGCCAGTAGTATGCCAGAAGAGACC.

With regard to this clone: The CDR3 end is not reached by the read, which stops 3 residues before it; the germline J gene fills it in. The V and J genes are TRBV7-3 and TRBJ2-2; perhaps TRBD2 as D (5 bases). Germline CDR1 reads SGHTA; CDR2 reads FQGTGA. Trimming left V 2 bases short and J 2 bases short, with 9 bases between. This CDR3 spans 15 amino acids. The part of the CDR3 DNA that was read is TGTGCCAGCAGCTTAGCGGGCGGCAACACCGGGGAG. Translation gives CASSLAGGNTGE. The whole CDR3 reads CASSLAGGNTGELFF.

Worth noting for this clone: The read comes to an end 3 residues before the CDR3 does, leaving the germline J gene to fill in the end. This chain joins TRBV4-1 and TRBJ2-2, with a possible D match to TRBD2 (6 bases). Trimming took off 1 base at V and 1 base at J, with 10 bases between the two ends. The CDR3 loop spans 16 amino acids. Germline CDR1 reads MGHRA; CDR2 reads YSYEKL. CDR3 amino acids: CASSQGRRGNTGELFF. The CDR3 bases that were read are TGCGCCAGCAGCCAAGGACGGCGGGGGAACACCGGGGAG.

Of note for this clone: The CDR3 end is not reached by the read, which stops 3 residues before it; the germline J gene fills it in. V usage is TRBV7-6 and J usage is TRBJ1-5; the D gene is possibly TRBD1 (6 bases). CDR1 is SGHVS and CDR2 is FNYEAQ in the germline V gene. CDR3 length: 14 residues. With 5 bases removed from V and 1 base from J, the gap between germline ends came to 9 bases. CDR3 DNA (partial): TGTGCCAGCAGCACAGGACAGAGCAATCAGCCC. Translation gives CASSTGQSNQP. The CDR3 reads in full as CASSTGQSNQPQHF.

CDR3 DNA, as far as it was read: TGTGCCATCACCCGGACTAGCGGGATTCTTGCCGGGGAG. Protein: CAITRTSGILAGE. The full CDR3 sequence reads CAITRTSGILAGELFF. V and J are TRBV10-3 and TRBJ2-2; TRBD2 matches at 12 bases. The missing CDR3 end, 3 residues past where the read stops, is filled in from the germline J gene. This CDR3 has 16 residues. Germline CDR1 reads ENHRY; CDR2 reads SYGVKD. Trimming cost V 7 bases and J 6 bases; bases outside gene matches: 9.

As to this clone: The CDR3 end is not reached by the read, which stops 3 residues before it; the germline J gene fills it in. The V and J genes are TRBV18 and TRBJ2-5; D remains unclear. V lost 2 bases and J 1 base, leaving 8 bases between the germline ends. Germline CDR1 reads KGHSH; CDR2 reads LQKENI. This CDR3 spans 14 amino acids. The part of the CDR3 DNA that was read is TGTGCCAGCTCACCAGGTGGCGGCCAAGAGACC. Translated, it gives CASSPGGGQET. The whole CDR3 region reads CASSPGGGQETQYF.

Of note for this clone: The read is 3 residues too short to cover the CDR3 end, so that end is filled in from the germline J gene. V is TRBV5-4 and J is TRBJ2-1, with 9 bases identical to TRBD2. V shed 0 bases and J 1 base; nucleotides not matched to a gene: 2. The CDR3 is made up of 16 amino acids. Per germline, CDR1 SGHNT and CDR2 YYREEE (reference sequence). Incomplete CDR3 DNA: TGTGCCAGCAGCTTGGGTAGCGGGAGTTCCTACAATGAG. Its translation is CASSLGSGSSYNE. The CDR3 as a whole reads CASSLGSGSSYNEQFF.

Details on this clone: From the germline J gene comes the end of the CDR3, since the read stops 3 residues before it. The genes are TRBV19 and TRBJ1-5; D might be TRBD1 (6 bases). This CDR3 region has 14 residues. V was trimmed by 2 bases and J by 2 bases, leaving 7 bases between them. Looked up from germline, CDR1 is LNHDA and CDR2 is SQIVND (reference sequence). The sequenced CDR3 bases are TGTGCCAGTAGTATATACAGGGGCAATCAGCCC. Its translation is CASSIYRGNQP. The entire CDR3 reads CASSIYRGNQPQHF. Full variable domain (remainder filled in from reference TRBV19 and TRBJ1-5): DGGITQSPKYLFRKEGQNVTLSCEQNLNHDAMYWYRQDPGQGLRLIYYSQIVNDFQKGDIAEGYSVSREKKESFPLTVTSAQKNPTAFYLCASSIYRGNQPQHFGDGTRLSIL.

Worth noting for this clone: The read gets to within 3 residues of the CDR3 end, and the germline J gene fills in the rest. The rearrangement links TRBV4-1 to TRBJ2-1; 11 bases map to TRBD2. V shed 1 base, J shed 9 bases, and the junction held 8 bases outside the gene matches. The germline V gene has CDR1 MGHRA and CDR2 YSYEKL. This CDR3 contains 16 residues. The CDR3 DNA, read in part, is TGCGCCAGCAGCCAAGGATGGCTAGCGGGAGGTGGTGAG. Protein product: CASSQGWLAGGGE. The full-length CDR3 reads as CASSQGWLAGGGEQFF.

This clone is identified as medium-sized from frequency. Sequencing ends 3 residues short of the CDR3 end; the germline J gene provides the rest. This chain links TRBV7-6 with TRBJ1-2; D may be TRBD1 (6 bases). This CDR3 comprises 12 residues. V was pared by 5 bases and J by 5 bases, with 9 bases between. Germline lookup yields CDR1 SGHVS and CDR2 FNYEAQ. This chain's CDR3 is CASSAGQYGYTF. The part of the CDR3 DNA that was read is TGTGCCAGCAGCGCGGGACAATATGGC.

This CDR3 reads CASAEVGYSYNEQFF. Incomplete CDR3 DNA: TGTGCCAGCGCAGAGGTAGGGTACTCCTACAATGAG. This chain joins TRBV2 and TRBJ2-1; D is ambiguous. The CDR3 end falls 3 residues outside the read, so it is completed with the germline J gene. The CDR3 runs 15 residues. Per the germline V gene, CDR1 is SNHLY and CDR2 is FYNNEI. The V gene lost 8 bases and the J gene lost 0 bases, with 14 bases spanning the gap.

A remark on this clone: From the germline J gene comes the end of the CDR3, since the read stops 3 residues before it. The V call is TRBV19, the J call TRBJ1-2; the match to TRBD1 covers 8 bases. Trimming cost V 3 bases and J 2 bases; bases outside gene matches: 5. Per the germline V gene, CDR1 is LNHDA and CDR2 is SQIVND (reference sequence). There are 15 residues in the CDR3. This CDR3 reads CASSISGGRNYGYTF. Incomplete CDR3 DNA: TGTGCCAGTAGTATTTCAGGGGGCCGGAACTATGGC.

In the case of this clone: The read ends 3 residues shy of where the CDR3 ends; the end is completed using the germline J gene. The chain recombines TRBV5-4 with TRBJ2-3; 9 bases line up with TRBD1. CDR3 length: 15 amino acids. Germline V lookup: CDR1 SGHNT, CDR2 YYREEE (reference sequence). V was clipped by 4 bases and J by 2 bases; unmatched bases: 5. CDR3 bases read: TGTGCCAGCAGCATCGGACAGGGGCACACAGATACG. This gives the protein CASSIGQGHTDT. The whole CDR3 protein reads CASSIGQGHTDTQYF. The whole variable domain, filled in from reference TRBV5-4 and TRBJ2-3, reads ETGVTQSPTHLIKTRGQQVTLRCSSQSGHNTVSWYQQALGQGPQFIFQYYREEENGRGNFPPRFSGLQFPNYSSELNVNALELDDSALYLCASSIGQGHTDTQYFGPGTRLTVL.

As regards this clone: The read stops 3 residues short of the end of the CDR3; the missing end is completed from the germline J gene. The chain couples TRBV2 to TRBJ1-5, with 8 bases aligning to TRBD1. The CDR3 length is 14 residues. Per germline, CDR1 SNHLY and CDR2 FYNNEI. The ends lost 6 bases at V and 3 bases at J; junction bases unmatched: 4. CDR3 DNA (partial): TGTGCCAGCAGCGTCAGGGGGCTCAATCAGCCC. It is translated as CASSVRGLNQP. The entire CDR3 protein is CASSVRGLNQPQHF.

With respect to this clone: Coverage ceases 3 residues before the CDR3 finishes, and the germline J gene fills in the end. The chain combines TRBV19 with TRBJ1-1; a possible D gene is TRBD1 (5 bases). Trimming took off 7 bases at V and 7 bases at J, with 22 bases between the two ends. Germline V gene lookup returns CDR1 LNHDA and CDR2 SQIVND (reference sequence). The CDR3 runs to 15 residues. The CDR3 bases that were read are TGTGCCAGTACCTCCAGCCCAGGGTCTCAAAGTGAA. Residues: CASTSSPGSQSE. The entire CDR3 protein reads CASTSSPGSQSEAFF.

In the case of this clone: The read falls 3 residues short of the CDR3 end, and the missing part is taken from the germline J gene. This chain uses TRBV19 with TRBJ1-2; D is undetermined. Germline CDR1 LNHDA, CDR2 SQIVND (reference sequence). The CDR3 extends over 12 amino acids. The CDR3 is CASSIGHSGYTF. CDR3 DNA (partial): TGTGCCAGTAGTATAGGACACAGCGGC.

As for this clone: The CDR3 extends 3 residues past the end of the read, so its final part is completed from the germline J gene. The chain uses TRBV7-9 and TRBJ1-4; no clear D. Trimming left V 2 bases short and J 6 bases short, with 7 bases between. In germline, CDR1 is SEHNR, CDR2 FQNEAQ (reference sequence). This CDR3 is 13 amino acids long. The covered CDR3 bases are TGTGCCAGCAGCTTATCACCAGATGAAAAA. This gives the protein CASSLSPDEK. The entire CDR3 sequence reads CASSLSPDEKLFF.

Incomplete CDR3 DNA: TGCAGTGCTAGCGACAGAACCTACGAG. Amino acid sequence: CSASDRTYE. The full CDR3 protein is CSASDRTYEQYF. The chain employs TRBV20-1 and TRBJ2-7; tentatively, D is TRBD1 (5 bases). The read ends 3 residues early relative to the CDR3; the germline J gene fills the gap. Deletions cut 3 bases from V and 2 bases from J, with 8 bases between. This CDR3 comprises 12 residues. CDR1 and CDR2 from the germline V gene are DFQATT and SNEGSKA (reference sequence).

Details on this clone: The read stops 3 residues short of the end of the CDR3; the missing end is completed from the germline J gene. The J gene is TRBJ1-1, the V gene TRBV7-6, with a tentative D call TRBD1 (5 bases). The CDR3 sequence is 13 residues long. Germline V CDR1 and CDR2: SGHVS, FNYEAQ. V was pared by 5 bases and J by 2 bases, with 9 bases between. Partial CDR3 DNA: TGTGCCAGCAGCCAGGGCCCAAACACTGAA. This translates into CASSQGPNTE. The CDR3 in its entirety is CASSQGPNTEAFF.

With respect to this clone: The read finishes 3 residues shy of the CDR3 end, and the germline J gene is used to complete it. This rearrangement joins TRBV7-6 to TRBJ1-1; D is uncertain. Germline-derived CDR1 and CDR2 are SGHVS and FNYEAQ. Trimming removed 1 base at V and 0 bases at J, with 9 bases between. This CDR3 comprises 15 residues. CDR3 DNA, as far as it was read: TGTGCCAGCAGCTTAGGGATAGCGGTGAACACTGAA. This encodes CASSLGIAVNTE. The full CDR3 reads CASSLGIAVNTEAFF.

Note on this clone: The read falls 3 residues short of the CDR3 end, and the missing part is taken from the germline J gene. The gene calls are TRBV7-9 and TRBJ1-4; weak D call: TRBD1 (6 bases). CDR1 is SEHNR and CDR2 is FQNEAQ in the germline V gene (reference sequence). The CDR3 loop spans 14 amino acids. Trimming stripped 5 bases from V and 4 bases from J, with 11 bases between. CDR3 in amino acids: CASSEDSFNEKLFF. The CDR3 DNA, read in part, is TGTGCCAGCAGCGAGGACAGCTTTAATGAAAAA.

A word on this clone: Coverage ceases 3 residues before the CDR3 finishes, and the germline J gene fills in the end. The chain recombines TRBV5-6 with TRBJ1-1; perhaps TRBD1 as D (6 bases). CDR1 is SGHDT and CDR2 is YYEEEE in the germline V gene. This CDR3 comprises 15 residues. Between the trimmed V and J ends, which lost 4 bases and 0 bases, there was a span of 13 bases. The sequenced part of the CDR3 DNA is TGTGCCAGCAGCCCACTGGACAGATTGAACACTGAA. Residues: CASSPLDRLNTE. The entire CDR3 sequence reads CASSPLDRLNTEAFF.

Regarding this clone: The missing CDR3 end, 3 residues past where the read stops, is filled in from the germline J gene. The V call is TRBV7-9, the J call TRBJ2-5, with 9 bases lining up with TRBD2. V gave up 2 bases and J gave up 2 bases; unmatched junction bases: 3. This CDR3 is built from 15 residues. Germline-derived CDR1 and CDR2 are SEHNR and FQNEAQ (reference sequence). CDR3 protein: CASSLKLAGQETQYF. Partial CDR3 DNA: TGTGCCAGCAGCTTAAAGCTAGCGGGGCAAGAGACC.

In regard to this clone: The CDR3 extends 3 residues past the end of the read, so its final part is completed from the germline J gene. The chain joins TRBV20-1 to TRBJ1-6; no definite D call. Germline-derived CDR1 and CDR2 are DFQATT and SNEGSKA (reference sequence). V lost 2 bases and J lost 2, with 7 bases in between. There are 14 residues in the CDR3. Partial CDR3 DNA: TGCAGTGCTAGACCGGGTGCCTATAATTCACCC. Translated: CSARPGAYNSP. The whole CDR3 region reads CSARPGAYNSPLHF.

For this clone: The CDR3 end is not reached by the read, which stops 3 residues before it; the germline J gene fills it in. V gene TRBV5-6 combines with J gene TRBJ2-1; D is uncertain. CDR1 is SGHDT, CDR2 YYEEEE, per germline. Trimming stripped 0 bases from V and 7 bases from J, with 5 bases between. The CDR3 extends over 12 amino acids. CDR3 amino acids: CASSLAVNEQFF. The sequenced CDR3 bases are TGTGCCAGCAGCTTGGCGGTGAATGAG.